This TCR beta chain appears in the sequencing data of a study of T cell changes during pregnancy in multiple sclerosis. Here immunoSEQ multiplex PCR was the method, and the copy in TCRdb shows in-frame clones only, minus some. This sample has about 89,000 clones; approximately 94% occur once, and the top ten carry more than 0.8%. The CDR3 consists of 14 residues. Germline loops: CDR1 MDHEN, CDR2 SYDVKM. Trimming took off 5 bases at V and 7 bases at J, with 15 bases between the two ends. The receptor's source is a female donor with multiple sclerosis, enrolled in a pregnancy study. The chain employs TRBV28 and TRBJ2-1; TRBD1 might be the D (6 bases). Material: peripheral blood, obtained in the third trimester of pregnancy. CDR3 in DNA: TGTGCCAGCAGTCCATTCGGACAGACGAATGAGCAGTTCTTC. The encoded protein is CASSPFGQTNEQFF. Based on the CDR3 plus reference TRBV28 and TRBJ2-1, the full variable domain is DVKVTQSSRYLVKRTGEKVFLECVQDMDHENMFWYRQDPGLGLRLIYFSYDVKMKEKGDIPEGYSVSREKKERFSLILESASTNQTSMYLCASSPFGQTNEQFFGPGTRLTVL.